Listed below are T cell receptor beta chains from one sample, sequenced in a study of technical replicates of blood from several donors. The repertoire was sequenced with immunoSEQ multiplex PCR; TCRdb's copy has only in-frame clones and lacks some. The data hold some 71,000 clones, with approximately 97% observed a single time. The sequenced material came from T cells isolated from PBMCs. All receptors derive from a human donor in good health. The CDR3 runs from the conserved cysteine through the conserved F or W. The D gene is left open where the match is weak. Only part of the rows carry a size: once, few, many, or a class if the clone is expanded.

TRBD2	-	TRBV7-9	TRBJ2-3	TGTGCCAGCAGTTCAACTAGCGAGATCACAGATACGCAGTATTTT	CASSSTSEITDTQYF
TRBD1	-	TRBV10-2	TRBJ1-2	TGCGCCAGCACCGCAGGGGGTGATGGCTACACCTTC	CASTAGGDGYTF
TRBD1	-	TRBV5-8	TRBJ1-1	TGTGCCAGCAGCTCTTCCAGGGGGCGAAGTGAAGCTTTCTTT	CASSSSRGRSEAFF
-	few	TRBV5-1	TRBJ1-1	TGCGCCAGCAGCACAGGGATGAACACTGAAGCTTTCTTT	CASSTGMNTEAFF
TRBD1	-	TRBV2	TRBJ2-5	TGTGCCAGCGGGACAGGGCTCCAAGAGACCCAGTACTTC	CASGTGLQETQYF
TRBD1	-	TRBV27	TRBJ1-1	TGTGCCAGCAGTTCACCACGTACCGGGACAGGGGGCACTGAAGCTTTCTTT	CASSSPRTGTGGTEAFF
-	once	TRBV29-1	TRBJ1-1	TGCAGCGCTAGCAGGGGCTCCGGCACTGAAGCTTTCTTT	CSASRGSGTEAFF
TRBD1	-	TRBV28	TRBJ1-4	TGTGCCAGCAGTTTTGGGACAGGGGATCTGGCTAATGAAAAACTGTTTTTT	CASSFGTGDLANEKLFF
-	-	TRBV29-1	TRBJ2-3	TGCAGCGTTGTGGCAGGGTCGTCCAGCACAGATACGCAGTATTTT	CSVVAGSSSTDTQYF
TRBD2	-	TRBV4-2	TRBJ2-1	TGTGCCAGCAGCCAAGAGGCAGGGGCGGGAGCGGGAGGCAATGAGCAGTTCTTC	CASSQEAGAGAGGNEQFF
TRBD2	-	TRBV6-5	TRBJ2-3	TGTGCCAGCAGTTACGGCGGGGGGCCCACAGATACGCAGTATTTT	CASSYGGGPTDTQYF
-	-	TRBV10-1	TRBJ2-1	TGCGCCAGCAGTGAGAATCTCGCGTACAATGAGCAGTTCTTC	CASSENLAYNEQFF
TRBD2	-	TRBV11-3	TRBJ2-5	TGTGCCAGCAGTCGCGGACTAGCGGGGGGGGAGACCCAGTACTTC	CASSRGLAGGETQYF
TRBD1	-	TRBV7-8	TRBJ2-7	TGTGCCAGCAGCTTAGGGACAGGCCATCCTGAGCAGTACTTC	CASSLGTGHPEQYF
-	-	TRBV16	TRBJ2-1	TGTGCCAGCAGCCAATGGGAGGCTTACAATGAGCAGTTCTTC	CASSQWEAYNEQFF
-	-	TRBV6-5	TRBJ2-1	TGTGCCAGCAGTTACCACGCTAGAGTCTCCTACAATGAGCAGTTCTTC	CASSYHARVSYNEQFF
-	-	TRBV28	TRBJ2-7	TGTGCCAGCAGCCGACTACAACCCTACGAGCAGTACTTC	CASSRLQPYEQYF
TRBD2	-	TRBV19	TRBJ2-3	TGTGCCAGTAGCGGCGGGAGGGCGTCTGATACGCAGTATTTT	CASSGGRASDTQYF
-	-	TRBV29-1	TRBJ1-3	TGCAGCGTGATACAGGGACGCTCTGGAAACACCATATATTTT	CSVIQGRSGNTIYF
TRBD1	-	TRBV2	TRBJ1-5	TGTGCCAGCAGTGGTACAGGGGTCGGGAATCAGCCCCAGCATTTT	CASSGTGVGNQPQHF
-	-	TRBV27	TRBJ1-2	TGTGCCAGCAGACCCCTTGGGGGGGGATGGAGCTATGGCTACACCTTC	CASRPLGGGWSYGYTF
TRBD1	-	TRBV11-2	TRBJ2-7	TGTGCCAGCAGAAGTAGTCGGGGCAGGGGGGAGCAGTACTTC	CASRSSRGRGEQYF
-	-	TRBV5-1	TRBJ2-5	TGCGCCAGCAGCTTGATAGGGGCCTCAGCAGAGACCCAGTACTTC	CASSLIGASAETQYF
-	once	TRBV14	TRBJ2-3	TGTGCCAGCAGCCAATCTGCAGTCACAGATACGCAGTATTTT	CASSQSAVTDTQYF
TRBD1	once	TRBV29-1	TRBJ1-5	TGCAGCGTACTAACCGGGACAGGGCCTCGGGAGCCCCAGCATTTT	CSVLTGTGPREPQHF
-	-	TRBV4-2	TRBJ2-7	TGTGCCAGCAGCCAAGATCCAGCGGAGACCTACGAGCAGTACTTC	CASSQDPAETYEQYF
TRBD1	-	TRBV27	TRBJ1-4	TGTGCCAGCAGAAAACAGGGGGCAAAGGGTGAAAAACTGTTTTTT	CASRKQGAKGEKLFF
TRBD1	-	TRBV6-1	TRBJ1-2	TGTGCCAGCAGCGCCGGGACAGGGGGAAGCTATGGCTACACCTTC	CASSAGTGGSYGYTF
-	-	TRBV25-1	TRBJ2-1	TGTGCCAGCAGTGAATTGCGGGGCCGGAGCTCCTACAATGAGCAGTTCTTC	CASSELRGRSSYNEQFF
TRBD1	-	TRBV19	TRBJ2-7	TGTGCCAGCGACAGGGGGCAGGGCGAGCAGTACTTC	CASDRGQGEQYF
-	-	TRBV2	TRBJ1-2	TGTGCCAGCAGTGAAAAGTTAGCTAACTATGGCTACACCTTC	CASSEKLANYGYTF
-	-	TRBV6-5	TRBJ1-5	TGTGCCAGCAGTTACTCAGGGACTGGGCAGCCCCAGCATTTT	CASSYSGTGQPQHF
-	-	TRBV19	TRBJ1-5	TGTGCCAGTAGTATAGGCCCGGGGGGACAGCCCCAGCATTTT	CASSIGPGGQPQHF
TRBD1	-	TRBV6-6	TRBJ1-2	TGTGCCAGCAGTTACCGGGACAGCTTCTATGGCTACACCTTC	CASSYRDSFYGYTF
-	-	TRBV29-1	TRBJ1-2	TGCAGCGAGCAGGCCCCCAGCTATGGCTACACCTTC	CSEQAPSYGYTF
-	-	TRBV7-9	TRBJ2-3	TGTGCCAGCAGCTCGGCCGCAGGGACAGATACGCAGTATTTT	CASSSAAGTDTQYF
TRBD1	few	TRBV7-9	TRBJ1-5	TGTGCCAGCAGCGCCAGCGGACAGGCTAATCAGCCCCAGCATTTT	CASSASGQANQPQHF
-	-	TRBV7-9	TRBJ2-7	TGTGCCAGCAACCGCGGGGATCCTCACTTCTACGAGCAGTACTTC	CASNRGDPHFYEQYF
-	-	TRBV7-3	TRBJ1-1	TGTGCCAGCAGCTTAGGGCCAGGGGTTAACACTGAAGCTTTCTTT	CASSLGPGVNTEAFF
-	-	TRBV7-2	TRBJ1-5	TGTGCCAGCAGCTTATACAGTTCGGGGTTTCAGCCCCAGCATTTT	CASSLYSSGFQPQHF